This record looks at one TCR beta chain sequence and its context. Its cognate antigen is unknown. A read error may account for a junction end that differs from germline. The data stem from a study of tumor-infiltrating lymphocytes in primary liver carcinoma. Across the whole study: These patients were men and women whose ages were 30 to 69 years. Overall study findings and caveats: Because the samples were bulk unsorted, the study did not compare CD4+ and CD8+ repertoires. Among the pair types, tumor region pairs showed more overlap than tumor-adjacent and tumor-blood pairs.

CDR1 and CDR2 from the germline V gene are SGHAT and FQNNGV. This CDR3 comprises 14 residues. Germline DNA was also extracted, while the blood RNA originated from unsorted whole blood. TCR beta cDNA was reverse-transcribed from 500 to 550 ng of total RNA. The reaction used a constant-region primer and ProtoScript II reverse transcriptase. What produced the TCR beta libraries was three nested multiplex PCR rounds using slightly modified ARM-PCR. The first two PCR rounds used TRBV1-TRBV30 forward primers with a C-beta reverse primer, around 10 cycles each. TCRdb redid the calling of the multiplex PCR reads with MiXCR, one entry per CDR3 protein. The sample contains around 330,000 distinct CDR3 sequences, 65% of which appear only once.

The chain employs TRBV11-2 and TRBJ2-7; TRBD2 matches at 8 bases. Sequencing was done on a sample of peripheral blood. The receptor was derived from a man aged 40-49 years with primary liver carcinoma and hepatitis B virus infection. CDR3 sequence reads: CATSVTSGTYEQYF. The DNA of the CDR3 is TGTGCCACCAGCGTCACTAGCGGAACCTACGAGCAGTACTTC.